The rows below give T cell receptor beta chains drawn from one sample of a study of regulatory T cells in long-lasting Graves disease. TCRdb passed the multiplex PCR reads through MiXCR, listing each CDR3 protein once. Of around 400,000 distinct CDR3 sequences in the sample, around 23% were seen once. The sample here was peripheral blood mononuclear cells (PBMCs), taken when the disease was refractory, from a patient treated with antithyroid drugs. The source of these receptors is a woman aged 40-49 years with Graves disease. The CDR3 runs from the conserved cysteine through the conserved F or W. D genes are given only for firm matches. For some rows the clone size is stated as once, few or many, or as a class when expanded; others skip it.

TRBV2	TRBJ1-5	-	many	CASMGVYSNQPQHF	TGTGCCAGCATGGGGGTGTATAGCAATCAGCCCCAGCATTTT
TRBV11-3	TRBJ2-6	-	few	CASSLGGNRVYSGANVLTF	TGTGCCAGCAGCTTAGGAGGGAACAGGGTTTATTCTGGGGCCAACGTCCTGACTTTC
TRBV20-1	TRBJ2-3	TRBD2	-	CSAGGGRGRTDTQYF	TGCAGTGCTGGCGGGGGGCGAGGGAGGACAGATACGCAGTATTTT
TRBV5-1	TRBJ2-2	-	-	CASSVRPTTGELFF	TGCGCCAGCAGCGTCAGACCCACTACCGGGGAGCTGTTTTTT
TRBV10-3	TRBJ2-2	-	many	CAISAQVGDTGELFF	TGTGCCATCAGTGCTCAAGTGGGGGACACCGGGGAGCTGTTTTTT
TRBV5-1	TRBJ1-5	-	many	CASSSSGPQPQHF	TGCGCCAGCAGCTCATCAGGGCCCCAGCCCCAGCATTTT
TRBV27	TRBJ1-1	-	few	CASSSPGRLEAFF	TGTGCCAGCAGTTCTCCGGGCCGGCTTGAAGCTTTCTTT
TRBV7-9	TRBJ1-2	-	-	CASSLAVNYGYTF	TGTGCCAGCAGCTTAGCTGTAAACTATGGCTACACCTTC
TRBV28	TRBJ1-5	TRBD1	many	CASSSFTGGRQPQHF	TGTGCCAGCAGTTCATTCACAGGGGGGAGGCAGCCCCAGCATTTT
TRBV11-2	TRBJ2-7	-	-	CASSLGAGRFYEQYF	TGTGCCAGCAGCTTAGGAGCAGGGAGGTTCTACGAGCAGTACTTC
TRBV28	TRBJ2-7	-	-	CASSRERFEQYF	TGTGCCAGCAGCCGGGAGCGGTTCGAGCAGTACTTC
TRBV5-1	TRBJ1-2	-	many	CASSLADRIYGYTF	TGCGCCAGCAGCTTGGCAGACAGAATCTATGGCTACACCTTC
TRBV29-1	TRBJ2-6	TRBD1	many	CSVARDRTSGANVLTF	TGCAGCGTTGCCAGGGACAGGACGTCTGGGGCCAACGTCCTGACTTTC
TRBV12-5	TRBJ2-2	TRBD2	many	CASLWSTGLAGVRRELFF	TGTGCTAGCCTCTGGTCCACTGGACTAGCGGGAGTAAGGCGGGAGCTGTTTTTT
TRBV2	TRBJ1-4	-	many	CASNPWATNEKLFF	TGTGCCAGCAATCCATGGGCAACTAATGAAAAACTGTTTTTT
TRBV5-4	TRBJ2-5	-	many	CASSLPQETQYF	TGTGCCAGCAGCCTACCACAAGAGACCCAGTACTTC
TRBV30	TRBJ2-5	TRBD1	-	CACRTGTGGARETQYF	TGTGCCTGTAGGACCGGGACAGGGGGCGCCAGGGAGACCCAGTACTTC
TRBV18	TRBJ1-5	-	-	CASSPPDGGGQPQHF	TGTGCCAGCTCACCACCTGACGGGGGGGGTCAGCCCCAGCATTTT
TRBV10-3	TRBJ1-5	-	many	CAIKGQSNQPQHF	TGTGCCATCAAGGGTCAGAGCAATCAGCCCCAGCATTTT
TRBV28	TRBJ2-5	TRBD1	many	CASSPLAPGDRGEETQYF	TGTGCCAGCAGTCCCTTAGCACCGGGTGACAGGGGGGAGGAGACCCAGTACTTC
TRBV15	TRBJ2-7	-	many	CATSRDAGEQYF	TGTGCCACCAGCAGAGATGCGGGCGAGCAGTACTTC
TRBV4-2	TRBJ2-7	TRBD2	-	CASSQSGNSYEQYF	TGTGCCAGCAGCCAAAGCGGGAACTCCTACGAGCAGTACTTC
TRBV13	TRBJ2-2	TRBD2	-	CASSTGLVITGELFF	TGTGCCAGCAGCACGGGACTAGTGATCACGGGGGAGCTGTTTTTT
TRBV2	TRBJ1-3	-	many	CASVWVGNTIYF	TGTGCCAGCGTGTGGGTTGGAAACACCATATATTTT
TRBV12-3/TRBV12-4	TRBJ2-6	-	many	CASTPGLAPGANVLTF	TGTGCCAGCACCCCAGGTTTGGCTCCCGGGGCCAACGTCCTGACTTTC
TRBV20-1	TRBJ2-1	-	many	CSARDSLWVAYNEQFF	TGCAGTGCTAGAGATTCCCTGTGGGTCGCCTACAATGAGCAGTTCTTC